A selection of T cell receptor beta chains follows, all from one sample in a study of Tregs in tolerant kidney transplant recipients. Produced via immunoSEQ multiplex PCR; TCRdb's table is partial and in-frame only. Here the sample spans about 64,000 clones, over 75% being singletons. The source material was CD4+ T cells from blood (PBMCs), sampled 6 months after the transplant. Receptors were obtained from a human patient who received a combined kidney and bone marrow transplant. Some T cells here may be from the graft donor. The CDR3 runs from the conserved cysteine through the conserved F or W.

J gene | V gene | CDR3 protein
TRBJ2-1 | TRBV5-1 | CASSLAGGQGFNEQFF
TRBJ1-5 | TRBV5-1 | CASSPLGPHQAQHF
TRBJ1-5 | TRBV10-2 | CASSSGQRRQPQHF
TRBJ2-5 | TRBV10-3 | CAISEVTPQETQYF
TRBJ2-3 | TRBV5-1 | CASSSGPKVDTQYF
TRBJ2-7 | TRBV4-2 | CASSQDPGSSYEQYF
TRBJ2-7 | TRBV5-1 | CASSLDGSSYEQYF
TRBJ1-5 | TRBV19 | CASSITGSNQPQHF
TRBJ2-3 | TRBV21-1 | CASSKRGGASTDTQYF
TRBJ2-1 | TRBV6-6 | CASTLAGAYNEQFF
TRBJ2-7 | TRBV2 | CASRGGRDRGPYEQYF
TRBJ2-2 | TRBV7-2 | CASRQQGNGELFF
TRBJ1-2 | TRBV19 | CASSPNGQGLGYGYTF
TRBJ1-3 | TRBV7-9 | CASSSQGFGVGNTIYF
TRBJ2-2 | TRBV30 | CAWSVGTGVPGELFF
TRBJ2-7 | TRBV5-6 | CASSWGLAGGGEQYF
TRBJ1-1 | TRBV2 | CASSSQGAPNTEAFF
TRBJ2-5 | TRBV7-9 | CASSPRTSGVQETQYF
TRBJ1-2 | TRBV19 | CASSIPGEYYGYTF
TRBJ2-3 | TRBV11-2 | CASSLDGRSTDTQYF
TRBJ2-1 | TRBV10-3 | CAISQPGLGDNEQFF
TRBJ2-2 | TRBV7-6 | CASSLGTANTGELFF
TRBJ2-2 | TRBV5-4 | CASSFGGGGTGELFF
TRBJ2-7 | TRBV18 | CASSPRTSGSGDEQYF
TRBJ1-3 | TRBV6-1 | CASSAQANSGNTIYF
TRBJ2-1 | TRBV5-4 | CASSSAAGLAGVNEQFF
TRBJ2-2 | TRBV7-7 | CASSLSAGELFF
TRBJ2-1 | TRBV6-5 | CASSLDRGQFF
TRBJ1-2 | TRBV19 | CAKYLRVCYTF
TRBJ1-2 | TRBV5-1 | CASSPRGYNYGYTF
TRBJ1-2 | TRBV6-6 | CASSGQTGNYGYTF
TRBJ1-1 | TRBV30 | CAWRAVGGGTEAFF
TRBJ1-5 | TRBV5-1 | CASSLAGHSNQPQHF
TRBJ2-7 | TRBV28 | CASSFIPLGGGGRNEQYF
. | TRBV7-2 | CASSLRSGRSSYEQYF
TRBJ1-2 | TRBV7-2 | CASSQDSAFSGSNYGYTF
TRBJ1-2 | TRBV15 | CATSRDPGTINGYTF
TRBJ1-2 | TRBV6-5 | CASSKTANYGYTF
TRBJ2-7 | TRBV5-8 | CASSLDREYEQYF
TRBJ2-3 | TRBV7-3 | CASTLPPQGADTQYF
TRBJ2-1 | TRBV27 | CASYRGLKDGEQFF
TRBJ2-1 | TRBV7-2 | CASSFSTTGRNEQFF
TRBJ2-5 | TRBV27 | CASSLVASGGRKTQYF
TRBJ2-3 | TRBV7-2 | CASSLGETDTQYF
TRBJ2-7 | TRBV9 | CASSVGGGTSSYEQYF
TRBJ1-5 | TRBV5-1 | CASSPGQGQPQHF
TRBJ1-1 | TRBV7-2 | CASSRLTTGATISF
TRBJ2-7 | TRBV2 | CASSEGLAETYEQYF
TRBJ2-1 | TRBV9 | CASSSGAGGVWGEQFF
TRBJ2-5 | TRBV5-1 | CASSPGLADQETQYF
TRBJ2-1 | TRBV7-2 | CASSLDRRGNEQFF
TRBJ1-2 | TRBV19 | CASSLMKSGSYGYTF
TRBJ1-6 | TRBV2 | CASSELGARYNSPLHF
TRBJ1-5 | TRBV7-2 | CASSLGFRTLSNQPQHF
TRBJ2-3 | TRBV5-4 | CASSLVRRGTDTQYF
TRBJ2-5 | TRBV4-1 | CASSQASGSLGETQYF
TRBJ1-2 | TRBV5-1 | CASSWGDRVKGYTF